A selection of T cell receptor beta chains follows, all from one sample in a study of T-cell memory formation after mild COVID-19. TCRdb processed the 5' RACE reads anew with MiXCR; each CDR3 protein has one entry. The table includes roughly 40,000 distinct CDR3 sequences, over 6.5% detected once. Input material: PBMCs or a T cell subset sorted from them (not recorded which). The receptors come from an adult who had mild COVID-19 (a few samples of this study predate the infection). Cell type and time point are not known. Each CDR3 is given with its conserved first and last residue. A D gene is named only where the DNA matches it firmly. Where a row states a size, it is once, few, many or the class of an expanded clone; other rows omit it.

d_gene	j_gene	len	v_gene	abundance	CDR3nt	CDR3aa
TRBD2	TRBJ2-4	16	TRBV20-1	many	TGCAGTGTCAGACTAGCGGGGGGGCCGAGAGAAAACATTCAGTACTTC	CSVRLAGGPRENIQYF
.	TRBJ2-2	16	TRBV28	many	TGTGCCAGCAGTAATCGGGTCACACCTGGGACCGGGGAGCTGTTTTTT	CASSNRVTPGTGELFF
.	TRBJ1-5	13	TRBV29-1	.	TGCAGCGTTGGTCAGGGTCCTTATCAGCCCCAGCATTTT	CSVGQGPYQPQHF
TRBD2	TRBJ2-1	16	TRBV3-1	.	TGTGCCAGCAGCCCGAGAGCATGGGGACTAATGGGTGAGCAGTTCTTC	CASSPRAWGLMGEQFF
.	TRBJ2-2	14	TRBV24-1	.	TGTGCCACCAGTGACCTCAGGGGTACCGGGGAGCTGTTTTTT	CATSDLRGTGELFF
.	TRBJ2-1	24	TRBV9	few	TGTGCCAGCAGCCCCCTGGGAGGGACAGGGGAACTAGCGGGAGATGGAGGACGCTACAATGAGCAGTTCTTC	CASSPLGGTGELAGDGGRYNEQFF
.	TRBJ2-1	11	TRBV18	many	TGTGCCAGCACCGGTTACAATGAGCAGTTCTTC	CASTGYNEQFF
TRBD2	TRBJ2-3	19	TRBV4-1	many	TGCGCCAGCAGCCAAGCACCTCAGACTAGCGGCACTAGCACAGATACGCAGTATTTT	CASSQAPQTSGTSTDTQYF
.	TRBJ1-1	15	TRBV27	once	TGTGCCAGCAGTTTTACCCCCGGGTTGAACACTGAAGCTTTCTTT	CASSFTPGLNTEAFF
.	TRBJ1-2	15	TRBV3-1	.	TGTGCCAGCAGCCAAGGCGGGAGCCGGAGCTATGGCTACACCTTC	CASSQGGSRSYGYTF
TRBD2	TRBJ2-5	17	TRBV7-9	many	TGTGCCAGCAGCTTGGGACTAGCGGGAGTGCGGCTCGAGACCCAGTACTTC	CASSLGLAGVRLETQYF
.	TRBJ1-5	13	TRBV7-9	many	TGTGCCAGCAGCACGGGTCCCCTACAGCCCCAGCATTTT	CASSTGPLQPQHF
.	TRBJ2-6	15	TRBV5-1	many	TGCGCCAGCAGCGGAGGGGAGTCTGGGGCCAACGTCCTGACTTTC	CASSGGESGANVLTF
TRBD2	TRBJ2-7	15	TRBV20-1	few	TGCAGTGCCACTATAGCGGGGGTTGTCACCTACGAGCAGTACTTC	CSATIAGVVTYEQYF
.	TRBJ2-7	15	TRBV18	few	TGTGCCAGCTCACCACCGGCACAGGGGAGGAACGAGCAGTACTTC	CASSPPAQGRNEQYF
TRBD1	TRBJ2-3	11	TRBV12-3/TRBV12-4	many	TGTGCCAGCAGTACCGGGACAGTGCACCATTTT	CASSTGTVHHF
TRBD2	TRBJ2-1	14	TRBV20-1	few	TGCAGTGGCAAGAGGCCTAGCGGGGGGCCTAAAGAGTTCTTC	CSGKRPSGGPKEFF
.	TRBJ2-7	14	TRBV4-1	.	TGCGCCAGCAGCCAAGATGGCTTTACCTACGAGCAGTACTTC	CASSQDGFTYEQYF
.	TRBJ1-1	13	TRBV27	.	TGTGCCACCCTAGGCATTGGGGGGCGCGTAGCTTTCTTT	CATLGIGGRVAFF
.	TRBJ2-1	15	TRBV6-6	few	TGTGCCAGCAGTTACGTAGCGTTCTCCTACAATGAGCAGTTCTTC	CASSYVAFSYNEQFF
TRBD2	TRBJ2-3	16	TRBV11-3	few	TGTGCCAGCAGCTTAGATACCCAACTGACTAGCAGACCCAAGTATTTT	CASSLDTQLTSRPKYF
.	TRBJ2-2	13	TRBV4-3	many	TGCGCCAGCAGGGATGACCGTGGAGGGGAGCTGTTTTTT	CASRDDRGGELFF
.	TRBJ2-1	15	TRBV29-1	many	TGCAGCGTCGTGAGACAAGGAGGGTCCTACAATGAGCAGTTCTTC	CSVVRQGGSYNEQFF
TRBD2	TRBJ2-3	18	TRBV5-1	many	TGCGCCAGCAGCGGCGGGACTAGCGGGAGGAAGGGCACAGATACGCAGTATTTT	CASSGGTSGRKGTDTQYF
.	TRBJ2-1	15	TRBV15	many	TGTGCCACCAGCAGAGGGGACGGGTCCTACAATGAGCAGTTCTTC	CATSRGDGSYNEQFF
TRBD1	TRBJ1-1	13	TRBV7-2	.	TGTGCCAGCAGCCGAATACAGGGGGTTGGAGCTTTCTTT	CASSRIQGVGAFF
.	TRBJ1-3	15	TRBV9	many	TGTGCCAGCAGCACGGGGGCGGCCGACGGAAACACCATATATTTT	CASSTGAADGNTIYF
.	TRBJ1-5	15	TRBV12-5	few	TGTGCTAGTGGTTTGGGTGTTGGGACAACAGAGCCCCAGCATTTT	CASGLGVGTTEPQHF
TRBD1	TRBJ2-3	14	TRBV7-3	few	TGTGCCAGCAGCTTTCAGGGGGGCACAGATACGCAGTATTTT	CASSFQGGTDTQYF
.	TRBJ2-7	16	TRBV7-2	many	TGTGCCAGCAGCTTATATCTGGGGGCGCTTTCCTACGAGCAGTACTTC	CASSLYLGALSYEQYF
TRBD1	TRBJ1-2	16	TRBV20-1	many	TGCAGTGCGCCGGGACAGGCTTCCAACGTTAACTATGGCTACACCTTC	CSAPGQASNVNYGYTF
.	TRBJ1-2	14	TRBV3-1	.	TGTGCCAGCAGCCTCGAAGACCCGCGCTATGGCTACACCTTC	CASSLEDPRYGYTF
.	TRBJ2-3	16	TRBV10-3	few	TGTGCCATCAGTGAAAGGGATACAGCTCGTGGAGATACGCAGTATTTT	CAISERDTARGDTQYF
.	TRBJ2-1	14	TRBV20-1	few	TGCAGTGCTCACCGGGACCCTACAAGCAATGAGCAGTTCTTC	CSAHRDPTSNEQFF
.	TRBJ2-3	15	TRBV12-3/TRBV12-4	many	TGTGCCAGCAGTTTTCGTGGGGGGTCCGCAGATACGCAGTATTTT	CASSFRGGSADTQYF
TRBD2	TRBJ2-3	15	TRBV5-1	.	TGCGCCAGCAGACAAATGGGACTAGCGGCAGATACGCAGTATTTT	CASRQMGLAADTQYF
.	TRBJ1-2	15	TRBV27	.	TGTGCCAGCAGTTTAAAGGGGTGGGGTAACTATGGCTACACCTTC	CASSLKGWGNYGYTF
.	TRBJ2-7	12	TRBV7-6	many	TGTGCCAGCAGCTTAGTGGTCCACGAGCAGTACTTC	CASSLVVHEQYF
.	TRBJ2-1	16	TRBV6-2/TRBV6-3	medium-sized	TGTGCCAGCAGTTACTCGCTTAGCGTCCGAGGGAAAGAGCAGTTCTTC	CASSYSLSVRGKEQFF
.	TRBJ2-7	14	TRBV7-2	.	TGTGCCAGCGGCCACTGGGGGACCTCCTACGAGCAGTACTTC	CASGHWGTSYEQYF
.	TRBJ2-5	13	TRBV7-2	medium-sized	TGTGCCAGCAGCTTAGGGGGTAGAGAGACCCAGTACTTC	CASSLGGRETQYF